The present TCR beta chain was sequenced within a study of radiation and T cells in renal cell carcinoma. Notes on the study in general: In blood, top tumor clones expanded by 2 weeks, shrinking by 4.

The CDR3 extends over 16 amino acids. V was shortened by 3 bases and J by 4 bases, with 18 bases between the two germline ends. CDR1 and CDR2 (germline): SGDLS, YYNGEE. On this clone itself: Its specificity is unknown.

The repertoire was sequenced with immunoSEQ multiplex PCR; TCRdb's copy has only in-frame clones and lacks some. The data show 150,000 to 200,000 clones, with roughly nine tenths seen just once and around 11% held by the top ten. Time point noted: blood 4 weeks post-SBRT, at nephrectomy. Treatment described: 15 Gy SBRT to primary tumor, nephrectomy 4 weeks later. Nephrectomy followed 15 Gy stereotactic body radiation by 4 weeks. Clear cell pathology was present in this patient's renal cell carcinoma. The specimen was blood, collected from a patient whose treatment included radiotherapy and nephrectomy. The clonotype comes from a woman in her forties or fifties with renal cell carcinoma. V and J are TRBV9 and TRBJ2-3, with D possibly TRBD2 on 8 matching bases. The DNA of the CDR3 is TGTGCCAGCAGCGCGCGGGGGGACAGCTCCCCAGATACGCAGTATTTT. Its translation is CASSARGDSSPDTQYF.